A single sample gave rise to the 27 T cell receptor beta chains below, sequenced in a study of cytomegalovirus exposure and HLA in healthy donors. A multiplex PCR was run with 60 Vbeta primers and 13 Jbeta primers. TCRdb's copy holds only in-frame clones and misses some; the assay was immunoSEQ multiplex PCR. The sample includes some 130,000 clones, roughly three fifths of them seen just once. The sequenced sample was PBMCs. The source of these receptors is a middle-aged woman in good health and CMV-seronegative.

This rearrangement joins TRBV7-9 to TRBJ2-3; 7 positions agree with TRBD2. V gave up 5 bases and J gave up 1 base; unmatched junction bases: 15. The V gene's germline CDR1 is SEHNR and CDR2 FQNEAQ (reference sequence). CDR3 size: 18 residues. The CDR3 nucleotides read TGTGCCAGCAGCCCCCCCGGAAATAGCGGGTACGGCACAGATACGCAGTATTTT. Amino acids: CASSPPGNSGYGTDTQYF.

This sequence joins TRBV11-1 and TRBJ1-2, with 7 nucleotides matching TRBD1. This CDR3 contains 16 residues. CDR1 is SGHAT and CDR2 is FQDESV in the germline V gene (reference sequence). Trimming at V came to 5 bases and at J to 8 bases, leaving 17 bases not matched to a gene. The CDR3 DNA reads TGTGCCAGCAGCCAACCTACAGGGGCGAGCGGGGGAGGCTACACCTTC. It specifies CASSQPTGASGGGYTF. The whole variable domain, remainder taken from reference TRBV11-1 and TRBJ1-2, is EAEVAQSPRYKITEKSQAVAFWCDPISGHATLYWYRQILGQGPELLVQFQDESVVDDSQLPKDRFSAERLKGVDSTLKIQPAELGDSAMYLCASSQPTGASGGGYTFGSGTRLTVV.

The chain recombines TRBV7-3 with TRBJ1-1; 7 bases align to TRBD1. CDR1 SGHTA and CDR2 FQGTGA come from the germline V gene. Trimming cost V 7 bases and J 3 bases; bases outside gene matches: 14. CDR3 length: 16 residues. The CDR3 DNA reads as TGTGCCAGCACCAGATCCGGACAGGTTGGGGACACTGAAGCTTTCTTT. Translation gives CASTRSGQVGDTEAFF.

The CDR3 here is CASSLAGLRDTQYF. CDR3 nucleotide sequence: TGTGCCAGCAGCTTGGCGGGGCTGAGGGATACGCAGTATTTT. The chain recombines TRBV7-2 with TRBJ2-3; possibly TRBD2 for D (6 bases). The CDR3 is 14 amino acids. Per germline, CDR1 SGHTA and CDR2 FQGNSA. V gave up 3 bases and J gave up 6 bases, with 13 bases separating them.

The genes are TRBV27 and TRBJ2-1, with 9 bases fitting TRBD2. Trimming removed 5 bases from V and 4 bases from J; junction bases left unmatched: 9. The length of the CDR3 is 16 residues. In germline, CDR1 is MNHEY, CDR2 SMNVEV (reference sequence). CDR3 coding DNA: TGTGCCAGCAGTCCCTCTAGCGGGGTCACTTACAATGAGCAGTTCTTC. It is translated as CASSPSSGVTYNEQFF.

This chain links TRBV6-1 with TRBJ1-4; maybe TRBD1 (6 bases). CDR1 and CDR2 (germline): MNHNS, SASEGT. The V gene lost 4 bases and the J gene lost 7 bases, with 25 bases spanning the gap. The CDR3 runs 18 residues. For the CDR3, the DNA is TGTGCCAGCAGTGCGAGACTACTAACAGGGCAAGGAGGTGAAAAACTGTTTTTT. Amino acids: CASSARLLTGQGGEKLFF.

The sample holds a few counts of this clone. The chain couples TRBV19 to TRBJ1-5, with D perhaps TRBD1 (6 bases). Between the trimmed V and J ends, which lost 10 bases and 5 bases, there was a span of 15 bases. The CDR3 consists of 13 residues. Germline CDR1 LNHDA, CDR2 SQIVND (reference sequence). The CDR3 DNA is TGTGCCACCTCGGGGGGCGGGTATCAGCCCCAGCATTTT. This sequence encodes CATSGGGYQPQHF.

The rearrangement joins TRBV6-1 to TRBJ1-5; D is uncertain. V gave up 3 bases and J gave up 4 bases, with 10 bases separating them. This CDR3 has 14 residues. Germline V gene sequence: CDR1 MNHNS, CDR2 SASEGT. The CDR3 nucleotides are TGTGCCAGCAGTGAGGGAGTTCGGAATCAGCCCCAGCATTTT. Translation gives CASSEGVRNQPQHF.

The gene calls are TRBV7-8 and TRBJ1-1; D is unclear. Per germline, CDR1 SGHVS and CDR2 FQNEAQ. This CDR3 is built from 13 residues. V lost 5 bases, J lost 5 bases, and 12 bases lay in between. The CDR3 reads CASSLGGVTEAFF. The DNA for the CDR3 is TGTGCCAGCAGCCTTGGCGGGGTTACTGAAGCTTTCTTT.

This CDR3 reads CATSRVGGRQGARYNSPLHF. In DNA, the CDR3 is TGTGCCACCAGCAGAGTAGGAGGTAGACAGGGGGCGAGATATAATTCACCCCTCCACTTT. This sequence joins TRBV15 and TRBJ1-6; TRBD1 matches at 10 bases. The length of the CDR3 is 20 residues. The V gene end was trimmed by 1 base and the J gene end by 4 bases; junction bases not matched to a gene: 13. From germline, CDR1 is LNHNV and CDR2 YYDKDF (reference sequence).

V is TRBV5-6 and J is TRBJ1-2; D is ambiguous. Trimming took off 2 bases at V and 4 bases at J, with 15 bases between the two ends. The germline V gene has CDR1 SGHDT and CDR2 YYEEEE. This CDR3 has 15 amino acids. The CDR3 DNA sequence: TGTGCCAGCAGCTTACCGGGTGCTGGAATCTATGGCTACACCTTC. This sequence encodes CASSLPGAGIYGYTF.

The CDR3 here is CAIRGGGGNYGYTF. CDR3 in DNA: TGTGCCATCAGGGGAGGGGGGGGTAACTATGGCTACACCTTC. This chain connects TRBV6-6 to TRBJ1-2, with D possibly matching TRBD1 (6 bases). CDR1 and CDR2 (germline): MNHNY, SVGAGI (reference sequence). The CDR3 loop spans 14 amino acids. Trimming took off 10 bases at V and 1 base at J, with 16 bases between the two ends.

This clone was detected only a few times. The chain joins TRBV5-1 to TRBJ1-2, with TRBD1 matching 8 bases. Trimming at V came to 0 bases and at J to 3 bases, leaving 4 bases not matched to a gene. Germline V gene sequence: CDR1 SGHRS, CDR2 YFSETQ. The CDR3 totals 15 residues. In nucleotides, the CDR3 is TGCGCCAGCAGCTTGGACCCGGGACAGGACTATGGCTACACCTTC. Translation: CASSLDPGQDYGYTF.

CDR3 DNA sequence: TGCGCCAGCAGCTTGCAGGCAGGGAATCAGCCCCAGCATTTT. It translates to CASSLQAGNQPQHF. The chain uses TRBV5-1 and TRBJ1-5, with D perhaps matching TRBD1 (5 bases). V was clipped by 1 base and J by 4 bases, with 9 bases between them. The CDR3 length is 14 residues. The germline V gene has CDR1 SGHRS and CDR2 YFSETQ.

J is TRBJ1-1 and V is TRBV7-8; tentative D call: TRBD1 (6 bases). The CDR3 contains 14 residues. Germline CDR1 SGHVS, CDR2 FQNEAQ. Trimming removed 1 base at V and 4 bases at J, with 10 bases between. The CDR3 nucleotides read TGTGCCAGCAGCTTAGAGGGGGGGATCACTGAAGCTTTCTTT. It translates to CASSLEGGITEAFF. Variable domain in full (rest from reference TRBV7-8 and TRBJ1-1): GAGVSQSPRYKVAKRGQDVALRCDPISGHVSLFWYQQALGQGPEFLTYFQNEAQLDKSGLPSDRFFAERPEGSVSTLKIQRTQQEDSAVYLCASSLEGGITEAFFGQGTRLTVV.

This clone was picked up a small number of times. The chain uses TRBV30 and TRBJ2-2; D possibly corresponds to TRBD2 (6 bases). Trimming took 5 bases from V and 0 from J, leaving 13 bases between them. Germline V lookup: CDR1 GTSNPN, CDR2 SVGIG (reference sequence). This CDR3 comprises 15 residues. CDR3 loop: CAWVRRETNTGELFF. CDR3 DNA sequence: TGTGCCTGGGTTCGACGGGAGACGAACACCGGGGAGCTGTTTTTT. Together with reference TRBV30 and TRBJ2-2, the CDR3 gives the full variable domain: SQTIHQWPATLVQPVGSPLSLECTVEGTSNPNLYWYRQAAGRGLQLLFYSVGIGQISSEVPQNLSASRPQDRQFILSSKKLLLSDSGFYLCAWVRRETNTGELFFGEGSRLTVL.

This chain links TRBV6-1 with TRBJ1-1; D is ambiguous. The CDR3 length is 14 residues. V lost 1 base and J lost 3, with 9 bases in between. Germline CDR1 and CDR2: MNHNS and SASEGT. The CDR3 here is CASSEGWRDTEAFF. CDR3 DNA sequence: TGTGCCAGCAGTGAAGGCTGGAGGGACACTGAAGCTTTCTTT.

The chain recombines TRBV11-1 with TRBJ2-5; 7 nucleotides match TRBD2. CDR1 is SGHAT, CDR2 FQDESV, per germline (reference sequence). V shed 0 bases and J 2 bases; nucleotides not matched to a gene: 0. CDR3 size: 14 residues. CDR3 residues: CASSLAGGQETQYF. CDR3 nucleotide sequence: TGTGCCAGCAGCTTAGCGGGGGGGCAAGAGACCCAGTACTTC.

J is TRBJ1-2 and V is TRBV10-2, with TRBD1 matching over 7 bases. Germline V gene lookup returns CDR1 WSHSY and CDR2 SAAADI. There are 17 residues in the CDR3. Trimming at V came to 8 bases and at J to 0 bases, leaving 15 bases not matched to a gene. The CDR3 nucleotides are TGCGCCAGCGCTCAAAGACAGGGATTCTCCGCTAACTATGGCTACACCTTC. This codes for CASAQRQGFSANYGYTF.

This clone was seen a few times. The chain uses TRBV4-2 and TRBJ2-7; D unclear. Trimming left V 2 bases short and J 3 bases short, with 11 bases between. Germline-derived CDR1 and CDR2 are LGHNA and YNFKEQ. This CDR3 spans 14 amino acids. The CDR3 coding sequence is TGTGCCAGCAGCCAACCAGGCACGCACTACGAGCAGTACTTC. It codes for CASSQPGTHYEQYF.

The DNA of the CDR3 is TGTGCCAGCAGCTCCCACCCCGGGGGTGGGGAGACCCAGTACTTC. It codes for CASSSHPGGGETQYF. V and J are TRBV7-7 and TRBJ2-5; a possible D gene is TRBD2 (6 bases). This CDR3 is built from 15 residues. V lost 4 bases, J lost 5 bases, and 17 bases lay in between. Germline CDR1 reads SSHAT; CDR2 reads FNYEAQ (reference sequence).

CDR3 bases: TGTGCCTGGAGTGGAAGGGGGCGGGGTGAAGCTTTCTTT. Protein sequence: CAWSGRGRGEAFF. This chain joins TRBV30 and TRBJ1-1; 7 nucleotides agree with TRBD1. Germline V gene lookup returns CDR1 GTSNPN and CDR2 SVGIG (reference sequence). Losses at the gene ends were 1 base for V and 7 bases for J; bases not matched to a gene: 6. The CDR3 is 13 residues long.

The table lists this clone with a few counts. The chain uses TRBV2 and TRBJ2-2, with 7 bases identical to TRBD1. The CDR3 runs 13 residues. V gave up 4 bases and J gave up 4 bases; unmatched junction bases: 0. The germline V gene encodes CDR1 SNHLY and CDR2 FYNNEI. CDR3 sequence reads: CASSGDSTGELFF. The CDR3 nucleotides read TGTGCCAGCAGTGGGGACAGCACCGGGGAGCTGTTTTTT.

V usage is TRBV19 and J usage is TRBJ1-1, with D maybe TRBD1 (5 bases). V gave up 4 bases and J gave up 4 bases, with 10 bases separating them. This CDR3 is 13 amino acids long. Germline V gene data show CDR1 as LNHDA and CDR2 as SQIVND (reference sequence). The DNA of the CDR3 is TGTGCCAGTAGTAAAGGGGCGAGCACTGAAGCTTTCTTT. This codes for CASSKGASTEAFF.

In this sample, this clone turned up once. The chain recombines TRBV2 with TRBJ1-3, with TRBD1 matching over 12 bases. The CDR3 runs to 16 residues. V trimming: 6 bases; J trimming: 4 bases; junction bases outside the gene matches: 7. The germline gives CDR1 SNHLY, CDR2 FYNNEI. The CDR3 spells CASRAGTGGAGNTIYF. The CDR3 DNA follows: TGTGCCAGCAGAGCTGGGACAGGGGGCGCGGGAAACACCATATATTTT.

The chain combines TRBV10-3 with TRBJ2-3, with 10 bases fitting TRBD2. This CDR3 has 15 residues. Germline CDR1 and CDR2: ENHRY and SYGVKD. The J segment lost 6 bases and the V segment lost 0 bases, leaving 3 bases of the junction unmatched. CDR3 protein: CAISESSGGADTQYF. The CDR3 nucleotides read TGTGCCATCAGTGAGTCGAGCGGGGGGGCGGATACGCAGTATTTT.

The CDR3 here is CASSIQGQSNQPQHF. Here the CDR3 DNA reads TGTGCCAGCAGCATTCAGGGCCAGAGCAATCAGCCCCAGCATTTT. The chain uses TRBV5-5 and TRBJ1-5; perhaps TRBD1 as D (5 bases). The CDR3 covers 15 residues. V was cut by 4 bases and J by 1 base, with 12 bases left in between. CDR1 and CDR2 from the germline V gene are SGHKS and YYEKEE (reference sequence).